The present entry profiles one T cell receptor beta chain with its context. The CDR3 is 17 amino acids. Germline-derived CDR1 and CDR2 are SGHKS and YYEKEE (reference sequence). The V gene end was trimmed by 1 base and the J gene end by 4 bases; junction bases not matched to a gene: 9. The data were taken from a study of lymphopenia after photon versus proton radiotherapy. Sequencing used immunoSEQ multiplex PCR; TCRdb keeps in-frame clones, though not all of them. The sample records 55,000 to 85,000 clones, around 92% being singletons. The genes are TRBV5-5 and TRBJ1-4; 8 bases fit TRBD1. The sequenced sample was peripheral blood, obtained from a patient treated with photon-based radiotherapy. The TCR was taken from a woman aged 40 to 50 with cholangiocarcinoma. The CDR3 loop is CASSLLGEGQDNEKLFF. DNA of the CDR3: TGTGCCAGCAGCTTGCTGGGAGAGGGACAGGATAATGAAAAACTGTTTTTT.